A selection of T cell receptor beta chains follows, all from one sample in a study of early stage breast cancer tumors. Clones were sequenced by immunoSEQ multiplex PCR, and TCRdb holds only the in-frame ones, with some missing. The data show about 53,000 clones, around nine tenths seen once. The sequenced sample consisted of blood. The receptors shown here come from a person aged 70 to 79 with breast cancer. Each CDR3 is given with its conserved first and last residue.

V gene: TRBV7-9; J gene: TRBJ1-1; CDR3 protein: CASSLAPMNTEAFF
V gene: TRBV21-1; J gene: TRBJ2-7; CDR3 protein: CASKPRSPSDEQYF
V gene: TRBV6-5; J gene: TRBJ2-7; CDR3 protein: CASKLLRDSGYEQYF
V gene: TRBV29-1; J gene: TRBJ2-1; CDR3 protein: CSVATGQGRKFF
V gene: TRBV5-6; J gene: TRBJ2-5; CDR3 protein: CASSLRQETQYF
V gene: TRBV14; J gene: TRBJ2-5; CDR3 protein: CASSPAGLEETQYF
V gene: TRBV9; J gene: TRBJ2-3; CDR3 protein: CASSSSGVETDTQYF
V gene: TRBV30; J gene: TRBJ2-3; CDR3 protein: CAWSRGGNVKDTQYF
V gene: TRBV11-2; J gene: TRBJ1-5; CDR3 protein: CASSLFGDRVNQPQHF
V gene: TRBV28; J gene: TRBJ2-2; CDR3 protein: CASSPESGARTGELFF
V gene: TRBV29-1; J gene: TRBJ2-1; CDR3 protein: CSVGWSRVSGNEQFF
V gene: TRBV5-1; J gene: TRBJ2-7; CDR3 protein: CASSLLAENYEQYF
V gene: TRBV9; J gene: TRBJ1-3; CDR3 protein: CASSVVGAGNTIYF
V gene: TRBV9; J gene: TRBJ2-2; CDR3 protein: CASSVASEYTGELFF